Listed below are T cell receptor beta chains from one sample, sequenced in a study of blood T cell repertoires in COVID-19. TCRdb keeps only in-frame clones here, not all; method: immunoSEQ multiplex PCR. Among roughly 200,000 clones listed, about 88% were seen once. What was sequenced was peripheral blood. These receptors came from a man aged 35 to 55 with active or convalescent COVID-19. CDR3s include the opening cysteine and the closing phenylalanine or tryptophan. D genes are given only for firm matches. Expanded clones get a size class; other rows say once, few or many, or leave the size out.

>TRBV28|NA|TRBJ1-5|TRBD1
TGTGCCAGCAGTTACGTTGGACAGGGGAATCAGCCCCAGCATTTT
CASSYVGQGNQPQHF
>TRBV6-5|NA|TRBJ1-4|TRBD1
TGTGCCAGCAGTATGACAGGGGTAGCTAATGAAAAACTGTTTTTT
CASSMTGVANEKLFF
>TRBV7-9|NA|TRBJ1-1|TRBD1
TGTGCCAGCAGCCGAAATCCGACAGGGGAAAACACTGAAGCTTTCTTT
CASSRNPTGENTEAFF
>TRBV7-8|NA|TRBJ2-1|TRBD2
TGTGCCAGCAGCCAAACCGAAACAATAGCGGGGTACTACAATGAGCAGTTCTTC
CASSQTETIAGYYNEQFF
>TRBV4-2|NA|TRBJ2-3|TRBD2
TGTGCCAGCAGCCAAGATCCCCTAGCGGGGAAAGATACGCAGTATTTT
CASSQDPLAGKDTQYF
>TRBV5-6|NA|TRBJ1-2|TRBD1
TGTGCCAGCAGCCCGCGACAGGGAAATTACTATGGCTACACCTTC
CASSPRQGNYYGYTF
>TRBV18|NA|TRBJ1-1|NA
TGTGCCAGCTCACCAAGATCAGGTTCCATGAACACTGAAGCTTTCTTT
CASSPRSGSMNTEAFF
>TRBV10-3|NA|TRBJ1-1|NA
TGTGCCATCAATTCAGGGCCGGGCACTGAAGCTTTCTTT
CAINSGPGTEAFF
>TRBV28|NA|TRBJ2-7|TRBD1
TGTGCCAGCAGTTTTTCGTATCGGGACAGGGTTGACGAGCAGTACTTC
CASSFSYRDRVDEQYF
>TRBV7-3|once|TRBJ2-1|TRBD1
TGTGCCAGCAGCCCCGGGACAGGGGGCTCCTACAATGAGCAGTTCTTC
CASSPGTGGSYNEQFF
>TRBV7-9|NA|TRBJ2-4|NA
TGTGCCAGCAGCTTAGACAGGACACAAGCCAAAAACATTCAGTACTTC
CASSLDRTQAKNIQYF
>TRBV6-1|NA|TRBJ2-3|TRBD1
TGTGCCAGCAGTGAAGCAGGGGGCTCGGATACGCAGTATTTT
CASSEAGGSDTQYF
>TRBV28|once|TRBJ1-2|TRBD1
TGTGCCAGCAGGGGGACAGCTCTCTATGGCTACACCTTC
CASRGTALYGYTF
>TRBV9|NA|TRBJ2-2|TRBD2
TGTGCCAGCAGCGCTACTTTGACTAGCGGGTCGAACACCGGGGAGCTGTTTTTT
CASSATLTSGSNTGELFF